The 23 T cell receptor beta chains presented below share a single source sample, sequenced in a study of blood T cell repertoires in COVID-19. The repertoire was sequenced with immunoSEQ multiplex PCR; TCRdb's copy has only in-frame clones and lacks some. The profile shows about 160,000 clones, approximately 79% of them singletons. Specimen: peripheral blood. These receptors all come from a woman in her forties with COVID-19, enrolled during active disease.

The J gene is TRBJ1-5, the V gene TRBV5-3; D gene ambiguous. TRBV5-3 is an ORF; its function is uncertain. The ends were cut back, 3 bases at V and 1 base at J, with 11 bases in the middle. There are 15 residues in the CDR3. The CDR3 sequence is CARSSEGVSNQPQHF. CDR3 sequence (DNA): TGTGCCAGAAGCTCGGAGGGTGTCAGCAATCAGCCCCAGCATTTT.

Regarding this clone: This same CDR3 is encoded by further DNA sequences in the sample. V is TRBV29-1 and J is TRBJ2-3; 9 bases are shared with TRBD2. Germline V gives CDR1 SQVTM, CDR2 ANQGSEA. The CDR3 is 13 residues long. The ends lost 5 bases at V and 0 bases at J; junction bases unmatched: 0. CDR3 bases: TGCAGCGTTACTAGCGGGAGCACAGATACGCAGTATTTT. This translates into CSVTSGSTDTQYF.

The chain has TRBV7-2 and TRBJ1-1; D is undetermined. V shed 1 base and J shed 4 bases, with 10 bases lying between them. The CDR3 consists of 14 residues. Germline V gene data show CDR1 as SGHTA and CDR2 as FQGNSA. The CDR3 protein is CASSLGGHSTEAFF. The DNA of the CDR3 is TGTGCCAGCAGCTTAGGTGGGCATAGCACTGAAGCTTTCTTT.

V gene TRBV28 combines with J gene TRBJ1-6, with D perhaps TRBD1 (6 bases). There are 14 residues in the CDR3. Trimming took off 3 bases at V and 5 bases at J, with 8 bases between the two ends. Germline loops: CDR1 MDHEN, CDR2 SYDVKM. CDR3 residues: CASSFNRDNSPLHF. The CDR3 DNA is TGTGCCAGCAGTTTTAACAGGGATAATTCACCCCTCCACTTT.

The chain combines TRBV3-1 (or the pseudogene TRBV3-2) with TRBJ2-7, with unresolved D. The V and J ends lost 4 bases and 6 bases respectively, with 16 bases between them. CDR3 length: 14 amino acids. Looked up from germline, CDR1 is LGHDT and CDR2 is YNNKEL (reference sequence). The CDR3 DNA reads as TGTGCCAGCAGCCTAAGCAGGTGGTCCCCCGAGCAGTACGTC. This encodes CASSLSRWSPEQYV.

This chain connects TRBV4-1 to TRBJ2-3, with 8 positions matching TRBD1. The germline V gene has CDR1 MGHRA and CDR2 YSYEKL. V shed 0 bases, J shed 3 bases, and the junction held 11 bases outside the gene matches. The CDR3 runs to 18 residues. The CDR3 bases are TGCGCCAGCAGCCAAGAAACGGGACAGGTTTTGGGAACAGATACGCAGTATTTT. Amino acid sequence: CASSQETGQVLGTDTQYF.

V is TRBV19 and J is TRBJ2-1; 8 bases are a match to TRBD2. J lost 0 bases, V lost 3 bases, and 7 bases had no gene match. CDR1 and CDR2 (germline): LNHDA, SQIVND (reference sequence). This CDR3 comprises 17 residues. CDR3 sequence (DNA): TGTGCCAGTAGTATGGGAAGCGGGAGTCGCTCCTACAATGAGCAGTTCTTC. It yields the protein CASSMGSGSRSYNEQFF.

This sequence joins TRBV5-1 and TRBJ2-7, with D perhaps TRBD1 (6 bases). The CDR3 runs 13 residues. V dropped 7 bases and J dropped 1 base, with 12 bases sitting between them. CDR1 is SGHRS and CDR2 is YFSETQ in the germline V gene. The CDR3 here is CASQLDRSYEQYF. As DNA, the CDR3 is TGCGCCAGCCAACTCGACAGGTCCTACGAGCAGTACTTC.

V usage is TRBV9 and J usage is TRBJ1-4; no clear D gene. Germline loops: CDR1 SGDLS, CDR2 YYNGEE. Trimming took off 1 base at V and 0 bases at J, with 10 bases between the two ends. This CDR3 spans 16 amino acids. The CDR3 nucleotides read TGTGCCAGCAGCGTAACCCCCGGTACAACTAATGAAAAACTGTTTTTT. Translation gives CASSVTPGTTNEKLFF.

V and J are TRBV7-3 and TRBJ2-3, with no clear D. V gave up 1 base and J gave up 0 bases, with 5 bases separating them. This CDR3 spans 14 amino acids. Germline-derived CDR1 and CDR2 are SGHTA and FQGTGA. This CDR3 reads CASSLRPSTDTQYF. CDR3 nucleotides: TGTGCCAGCAGCTTAAGGCCGAGCACAGATACGCAGTATTTT.

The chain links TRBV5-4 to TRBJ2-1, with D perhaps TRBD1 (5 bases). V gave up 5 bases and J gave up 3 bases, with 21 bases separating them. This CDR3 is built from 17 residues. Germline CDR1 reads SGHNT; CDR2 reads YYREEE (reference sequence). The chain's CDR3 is CASRDKGEGANYNEQFF. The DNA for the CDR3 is TGTGCCAGCAGAGACAAAGGAGAAGGGGCCAACTACAATGAGCAGTTCTTC.

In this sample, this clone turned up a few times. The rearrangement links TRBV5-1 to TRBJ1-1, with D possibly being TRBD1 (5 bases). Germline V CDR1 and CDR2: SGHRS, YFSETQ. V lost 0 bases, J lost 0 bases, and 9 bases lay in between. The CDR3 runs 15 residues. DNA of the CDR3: TGCGCCAGCAGCTTGGTGGGGGGAATGAACACTGAAGCTTTCTTT. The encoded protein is CASSLVGGMNTEAFF. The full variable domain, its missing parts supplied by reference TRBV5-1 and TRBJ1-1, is KAGVTQTPRYLIKTRGQQVTLSCSPISGHRSVSWYQQTPGQGLQFLFEYFSETQRNKGNFPGRFSGRQFSNSRSEMNVSTLELGDSALYLCASSLVGGMNTEAFFGQGTRLTVV.

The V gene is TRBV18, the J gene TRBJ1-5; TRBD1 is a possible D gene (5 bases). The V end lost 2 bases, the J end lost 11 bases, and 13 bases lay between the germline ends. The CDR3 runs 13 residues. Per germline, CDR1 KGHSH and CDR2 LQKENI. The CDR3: CASSPLSPGAQHF. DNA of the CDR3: TGTGCCAGCTCACCATTGTCTCCGGGGGCCCAGCATTTT.

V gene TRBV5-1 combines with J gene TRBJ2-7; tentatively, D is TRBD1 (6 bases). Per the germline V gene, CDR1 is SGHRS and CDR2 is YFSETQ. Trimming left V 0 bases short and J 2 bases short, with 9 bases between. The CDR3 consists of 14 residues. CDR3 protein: CASSLVQGAYEQYF. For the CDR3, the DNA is TGCGCCAGCAGCTTGGTACAGGGAGCCTACGAGCAGTACTTC.

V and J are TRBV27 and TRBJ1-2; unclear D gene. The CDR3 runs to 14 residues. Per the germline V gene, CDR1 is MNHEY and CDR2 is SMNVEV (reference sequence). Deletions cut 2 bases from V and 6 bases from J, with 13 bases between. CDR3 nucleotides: TGTGCCAGCAGTTTAAATCCGGGTCTGGATGGCTACACCTTC. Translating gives CASSLNPGLDGYTF.

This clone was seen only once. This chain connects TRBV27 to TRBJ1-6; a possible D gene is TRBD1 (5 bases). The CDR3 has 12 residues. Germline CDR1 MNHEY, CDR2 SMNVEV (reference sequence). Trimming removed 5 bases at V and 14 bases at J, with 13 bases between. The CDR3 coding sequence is TGTGCCAGCAGTCTCCTCGGAGGGGCCCTCCACTTT. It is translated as CASSLLGGALHF.

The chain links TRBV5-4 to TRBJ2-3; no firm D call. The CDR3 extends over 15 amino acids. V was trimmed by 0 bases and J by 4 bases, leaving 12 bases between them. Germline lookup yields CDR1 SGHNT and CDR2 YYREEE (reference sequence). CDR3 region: CASSLAALSSDTQYF. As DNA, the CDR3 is TGTGCCAGCAGCTTGGCCGCGCTTTCCTCAGATACGCAGTATTTT.

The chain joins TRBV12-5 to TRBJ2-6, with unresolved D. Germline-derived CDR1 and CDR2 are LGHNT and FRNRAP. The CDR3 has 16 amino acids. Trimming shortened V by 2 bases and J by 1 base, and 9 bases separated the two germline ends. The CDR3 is CASGLSGTSGANVLTF. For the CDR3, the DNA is TGTGCTAGTGGTTTGTCGGGTACTTCTGGGGCCAACGTCCTGACTTTC.

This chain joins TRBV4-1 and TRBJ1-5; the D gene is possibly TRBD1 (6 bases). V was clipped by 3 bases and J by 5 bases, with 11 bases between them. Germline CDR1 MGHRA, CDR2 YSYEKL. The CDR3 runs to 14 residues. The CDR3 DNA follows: TGCGCCAGCAGCCACGACAGGAAAGATCAGCCCCAGCATTTT. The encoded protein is CASSHDRKDQPQHF.

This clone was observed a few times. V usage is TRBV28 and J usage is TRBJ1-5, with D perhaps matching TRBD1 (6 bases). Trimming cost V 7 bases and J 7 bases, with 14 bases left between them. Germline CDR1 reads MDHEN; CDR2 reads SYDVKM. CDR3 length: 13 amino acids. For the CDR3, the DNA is TGTGCCAGCACCTTCTTTACAGGGCAGCCCCAGCATTTT. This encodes CASTFFTGQPQHF. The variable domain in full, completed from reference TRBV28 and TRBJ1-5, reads DVKVTQSSRYLVKRTGEKVFLECVQDMDHENMFWYRQDPGLGLRLIYFSYDVKMKEKGDIPEGYSVSREKKERFSLILESASTNQTSMYLCASTFFTGQPQHFGDGTRLSIL.

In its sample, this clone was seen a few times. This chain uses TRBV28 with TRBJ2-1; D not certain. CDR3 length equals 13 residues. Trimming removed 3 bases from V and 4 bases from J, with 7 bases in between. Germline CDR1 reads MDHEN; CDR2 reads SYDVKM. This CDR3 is CASSFPPYNEQFF. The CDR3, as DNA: TGTGCCAGCAGTTTCCCCCCGTACAATGAGCAGTTCTTC.

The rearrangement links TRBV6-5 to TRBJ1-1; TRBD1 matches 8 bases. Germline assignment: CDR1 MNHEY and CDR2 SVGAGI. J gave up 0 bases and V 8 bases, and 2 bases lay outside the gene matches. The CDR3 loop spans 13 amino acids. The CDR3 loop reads CASQGQVNTEAFF. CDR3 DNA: TGTGCCAGCCAGGGACAGGTGAACACTGAAGCTTTCTTT.

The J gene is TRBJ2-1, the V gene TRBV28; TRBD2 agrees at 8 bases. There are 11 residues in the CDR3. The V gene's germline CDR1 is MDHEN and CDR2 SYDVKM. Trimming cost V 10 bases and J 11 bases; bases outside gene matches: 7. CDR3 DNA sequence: TGTGCCACTGTGACGGGAGGGAAGCAGTTCTTC. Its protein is CATVTGGKQFF.